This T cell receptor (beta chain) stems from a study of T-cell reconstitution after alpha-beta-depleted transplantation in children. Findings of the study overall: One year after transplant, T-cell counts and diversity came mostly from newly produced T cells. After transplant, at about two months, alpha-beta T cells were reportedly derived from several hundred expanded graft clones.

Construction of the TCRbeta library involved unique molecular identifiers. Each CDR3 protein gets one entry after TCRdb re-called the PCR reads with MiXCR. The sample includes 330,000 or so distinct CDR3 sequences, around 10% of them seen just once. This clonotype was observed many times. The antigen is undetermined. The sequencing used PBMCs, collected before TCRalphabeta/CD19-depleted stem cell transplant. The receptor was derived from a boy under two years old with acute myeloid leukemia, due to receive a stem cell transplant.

The chain's CDR3 is CASSSGGTIYIQYF. The CDR3 coding sequence is TGTGCCAGCAGCTCCGGGGGTACCATTTACATTCAGTACTTC. This rearrangement joins TRBV7-9 to TRBJ2-4; maybe TRBD2 (6 bases). The CDR3 extends over 14 amino acids. The V gene's germline CDR1 is SEHNR and CDR2 FQNEAQ (reference sequence). Trimming removed 4 bases at V and 8 bases at J, with 15 bases between. Drawing the rest from reference TRBV7-9 and TRBJ2-4, the complete variable domain is DTGVSQNPRHKITKRGQNVTFRCDPISEHNRLYWYRQTLGQGPEFLTYFQNEAQLEKSRLLSDRFSAERPKGSFSTLEIQRTEQGDSAMYLCASSSGGTIYIQYFGAGTRLSVL.